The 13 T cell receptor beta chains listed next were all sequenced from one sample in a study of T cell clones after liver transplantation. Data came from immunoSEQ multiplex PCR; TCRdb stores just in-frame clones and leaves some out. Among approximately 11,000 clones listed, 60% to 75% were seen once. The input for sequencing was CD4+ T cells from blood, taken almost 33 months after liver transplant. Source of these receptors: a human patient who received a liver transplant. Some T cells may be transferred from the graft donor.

The CDR3 nucleotides are TGTGCCAGCAGTGAACGTGGGGCAGGGCCCTCGAGCACCGGGGAGCTGTTTTTT. Translating gives CASSERGAGPSSTGELFF. The V call is TRBV2, the J call TRBJ2-2; D may be TRBD1 (5 bases). The CDR3 runs to 18 residues. CDR1 SNHLY and CDR2 FYNNEI come from the germline V gene. The germline V and J ends were trimmed by 2 bases and 4 bases, with 20 bases remaining between them.

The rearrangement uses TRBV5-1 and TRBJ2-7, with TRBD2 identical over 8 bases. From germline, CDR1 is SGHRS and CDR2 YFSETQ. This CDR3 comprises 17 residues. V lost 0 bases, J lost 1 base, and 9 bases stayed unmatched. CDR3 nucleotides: TGCGCCAGCAGCTTGGAGGCGGGGACTAGGTTTTCCTACGAGCAGTACTTC. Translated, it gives CASSLEAGTRFSYEQYF.

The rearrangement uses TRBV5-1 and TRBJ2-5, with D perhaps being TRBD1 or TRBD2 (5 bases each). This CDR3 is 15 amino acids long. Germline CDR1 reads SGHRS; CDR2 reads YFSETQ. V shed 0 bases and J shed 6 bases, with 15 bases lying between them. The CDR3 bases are TGCGCCAGCAGCTTGGTTGTGGACGGGGCGAAGACCCAGTACTTC. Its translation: CASSLVVDGAKTQYF.

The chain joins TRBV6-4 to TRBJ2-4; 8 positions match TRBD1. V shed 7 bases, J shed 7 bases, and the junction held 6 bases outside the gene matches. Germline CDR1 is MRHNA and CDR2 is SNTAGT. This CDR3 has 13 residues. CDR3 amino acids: CASNNRGWNIQYF. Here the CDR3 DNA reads TGTGCCAGCAACAACAGGGGGTGGAACATTCAGTACTTC.

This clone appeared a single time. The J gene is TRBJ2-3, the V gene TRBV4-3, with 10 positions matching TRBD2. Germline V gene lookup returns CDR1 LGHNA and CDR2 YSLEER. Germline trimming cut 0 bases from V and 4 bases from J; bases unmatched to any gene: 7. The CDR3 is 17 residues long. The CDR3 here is CASSQDGSGRGADTQYF. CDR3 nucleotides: TGCGCCAGCAGCCAAGACGGGAGCGGGAGGGGCGCAGATACGCAGTATTTT.

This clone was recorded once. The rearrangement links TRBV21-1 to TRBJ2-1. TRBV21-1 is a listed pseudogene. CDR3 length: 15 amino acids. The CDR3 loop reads CASSLGPSSYNEQFF. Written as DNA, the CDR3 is TGTGCCAGCAGCTTGGGACCGAGCTCCTACAATGAGCAGTTCTTC.

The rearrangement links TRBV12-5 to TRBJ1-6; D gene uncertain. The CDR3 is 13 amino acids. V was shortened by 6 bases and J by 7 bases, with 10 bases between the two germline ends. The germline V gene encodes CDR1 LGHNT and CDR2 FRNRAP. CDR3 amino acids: CASGSGGNSPLHF. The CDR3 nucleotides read TGTGCTAGTGGCTCTGGAGGGAATTCACCCCTCCACTTT.

CDR3 sequence reads: CATSRDAEGLDEQFF. In nucleotides, the CDR3 is TGTGCCACCAGCAGAGATGCGGAAGGACTTGATGAGCAGTTCTTC. V and J are TRBV15 and TRBJ2-1; D perhaps matches TRBD2 (5 bases). This CDR3 spans 15 amino acids. The germline V gene has CDR1 LNHNV and CDR2 YYDKDF (reference sequence). Deletions cut 0 bases from V and 8 bases from J, with 14 bases between.

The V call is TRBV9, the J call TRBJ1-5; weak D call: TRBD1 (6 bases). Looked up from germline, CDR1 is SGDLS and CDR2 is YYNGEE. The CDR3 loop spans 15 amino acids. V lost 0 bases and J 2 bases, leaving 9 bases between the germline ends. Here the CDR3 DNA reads TGTGCCAGCAGCGTAGATGGGGGGCGCAATCAGCCCCAGCATTTT. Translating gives CASSVDGGRNQPQHF.

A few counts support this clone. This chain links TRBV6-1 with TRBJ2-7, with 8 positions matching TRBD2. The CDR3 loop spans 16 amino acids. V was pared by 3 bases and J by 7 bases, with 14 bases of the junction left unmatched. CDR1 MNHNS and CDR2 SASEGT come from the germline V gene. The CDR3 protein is CASSEKRGMTTLEQYF. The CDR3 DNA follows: TGTGCCAGCAGTGAGAAGCGGGGGATGACTACTCTGGAGCAGTACTTC.

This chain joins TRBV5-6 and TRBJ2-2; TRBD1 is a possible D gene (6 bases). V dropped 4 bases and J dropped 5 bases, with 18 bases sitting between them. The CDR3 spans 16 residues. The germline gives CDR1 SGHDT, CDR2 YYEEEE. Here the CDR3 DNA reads TGTGCCAGCAGCCCTCTCGGACAGTCCAGGACCGGGGAGCTGTTTTTT. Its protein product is CASSPLGQSRTGELFF.

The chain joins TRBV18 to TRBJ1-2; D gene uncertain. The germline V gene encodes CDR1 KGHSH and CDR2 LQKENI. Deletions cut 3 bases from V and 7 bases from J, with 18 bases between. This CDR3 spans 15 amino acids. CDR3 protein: CASSPTDLTRGGYTF. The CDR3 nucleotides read TGTGCCAGCTCACCGACGGATCTGACTCGGGGTGGCTACACCTTC.

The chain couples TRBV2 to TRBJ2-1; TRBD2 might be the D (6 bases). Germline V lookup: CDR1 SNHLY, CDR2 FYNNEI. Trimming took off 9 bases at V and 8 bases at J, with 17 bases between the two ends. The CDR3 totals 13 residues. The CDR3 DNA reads TGTGCCAGAGACCGCGGGAAGTACGATGAGCAGTTCTTC. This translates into CARDRGKYDEQFF.